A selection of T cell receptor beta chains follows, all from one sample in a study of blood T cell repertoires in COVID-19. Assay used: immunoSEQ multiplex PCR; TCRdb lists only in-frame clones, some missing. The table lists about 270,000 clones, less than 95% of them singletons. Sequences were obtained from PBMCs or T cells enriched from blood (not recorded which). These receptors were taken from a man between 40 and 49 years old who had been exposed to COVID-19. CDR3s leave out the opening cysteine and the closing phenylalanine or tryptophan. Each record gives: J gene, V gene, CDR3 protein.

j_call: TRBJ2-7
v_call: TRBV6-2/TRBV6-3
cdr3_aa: ASSPKPRQGILLEQY

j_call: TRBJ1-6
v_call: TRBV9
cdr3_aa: ASSPRDRDDSPLH

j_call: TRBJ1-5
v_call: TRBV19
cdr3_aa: ASTNSISPHSNQPQH

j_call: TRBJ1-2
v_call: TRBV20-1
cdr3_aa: SASFGGYGYT

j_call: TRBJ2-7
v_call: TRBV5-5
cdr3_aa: ASSLDTRTATYEQY

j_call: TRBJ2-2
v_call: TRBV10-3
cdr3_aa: ASQGPNTGELF

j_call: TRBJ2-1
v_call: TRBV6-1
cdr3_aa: ASSGSGRALAYNEQF

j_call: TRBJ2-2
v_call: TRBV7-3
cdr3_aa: ASSLGSGRTGELF

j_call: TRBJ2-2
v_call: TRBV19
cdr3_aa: ATHRRGNTGELF

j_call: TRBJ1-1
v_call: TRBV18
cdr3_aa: ASSRVEGDEAF

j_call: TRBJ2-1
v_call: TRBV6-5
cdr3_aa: ASSSFRQLNEQF

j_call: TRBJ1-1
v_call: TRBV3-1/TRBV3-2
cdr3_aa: ASRTGGMNTEAF

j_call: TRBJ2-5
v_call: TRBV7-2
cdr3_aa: ASSLQGTAQTQY

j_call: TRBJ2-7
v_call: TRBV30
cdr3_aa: AWSLRGRGNEQY

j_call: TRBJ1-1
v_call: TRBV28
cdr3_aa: ASSLYREGDTEAF

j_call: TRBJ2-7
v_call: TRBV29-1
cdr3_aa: SAKQGATYEQY

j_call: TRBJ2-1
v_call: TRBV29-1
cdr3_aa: SVGRDRAYNEQF

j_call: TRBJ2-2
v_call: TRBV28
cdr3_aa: ASSPGQLNTGELF

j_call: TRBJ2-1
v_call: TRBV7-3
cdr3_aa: ASSLTSGSLPYNEQF

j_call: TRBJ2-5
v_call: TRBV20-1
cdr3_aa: SAKTTETQY

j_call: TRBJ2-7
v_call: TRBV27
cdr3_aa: ASSGTSGTYEQY

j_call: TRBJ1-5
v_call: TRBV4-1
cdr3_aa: ASSLGQGDNQPQH

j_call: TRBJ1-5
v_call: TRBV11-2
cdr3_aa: ASSLTGLQPQH

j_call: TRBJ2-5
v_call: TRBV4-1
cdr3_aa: ASSQSGIQETQY

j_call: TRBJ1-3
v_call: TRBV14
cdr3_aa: ASSQEGTLARNTIY

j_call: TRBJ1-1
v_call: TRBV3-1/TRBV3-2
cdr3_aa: ASSQALEAF

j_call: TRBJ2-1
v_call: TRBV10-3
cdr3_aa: AISETVAGGEQF

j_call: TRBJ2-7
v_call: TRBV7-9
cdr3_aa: ASSLWTSQAAYEQY

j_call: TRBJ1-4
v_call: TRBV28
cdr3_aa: ASSTSGGGEKLF

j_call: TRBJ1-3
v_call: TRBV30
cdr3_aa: AWRGVGAGKPYNTIY

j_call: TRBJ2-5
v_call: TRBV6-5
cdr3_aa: ASSPGQGFSETQY

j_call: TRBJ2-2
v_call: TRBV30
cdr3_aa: AWSPGGPGELF

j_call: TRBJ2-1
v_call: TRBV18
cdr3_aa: ASSPSPPPTIDQF

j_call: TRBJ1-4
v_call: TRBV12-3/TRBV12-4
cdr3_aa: ASSRIEEKLF

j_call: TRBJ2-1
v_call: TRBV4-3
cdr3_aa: ASSSRTSGNEQF

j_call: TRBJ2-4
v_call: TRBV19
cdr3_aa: ASTVGPGVIQY

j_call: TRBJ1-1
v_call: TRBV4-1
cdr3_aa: ASSPTWTGTGNTEAF

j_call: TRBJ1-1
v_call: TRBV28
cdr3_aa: ASSSGTRSTEAF

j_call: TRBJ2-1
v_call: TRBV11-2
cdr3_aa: ASSFLLAHNEQF

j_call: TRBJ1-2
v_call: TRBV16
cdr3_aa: ASSREIMPGYYGYT

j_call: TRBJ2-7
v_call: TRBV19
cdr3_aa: ASSISSGSPYEQY

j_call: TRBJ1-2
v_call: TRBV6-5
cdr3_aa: ASSYTRGKGYT